This T cell receptor (beta chain) was documented in a study of cytomegalovirus exposure and HLA in healthy donors. V gave up 4 bases and J gave up 5 bases, with 12 bases separating them. The CDR3 extends over 14 amino acids. Germline loops: CDR1 SEHNR, CDR2 FQNEAQ (reference sequence). Comments on this clone: Its matching antigen is unknown.

Primers for the PCR totalled 60 Vbeta and 13 Jbeta. Under the authors' procedure: It was a later analysis that counted 75 million to 90 million unique TCR beta chains, of which roughly 11 million were shared. Sequencing was performed with immunoSEQ multiplex PCR; in TCRdb, only in-frame clones are kept and a portion is missing. For V, J and clone size, that table is used; D and trimming come from the DNA. The table has 150,000 to 200,000 clones, roughly 80% seen once. Notes on the study in general: HLA allele associations emerged for about 16,000 TCR beta sequences in a later analysis, at 0.05 false discovery rate.

The genes are TRBV7-9 and TRBJ2-4; possible D gene TRBD1, 6 bases. The clonotype originates from a female donor in good health and CMV-seronegative. The sequencing sample was made of PBMCs. The DNA for the CDR3 is TGTGCCAGCAGCTCTGGCGGACAGCAAAACATTCAGTACTTC. Encoded protein: CASSSGGQQNIQYF.